This T cell receptor (beta chain) was captured in a study of control samples from healthy donors and cancer patients. The table came from immunoSEQ multiplex PCR; TCRdb's copy has only in-frame clones and leaves some out. Of around 71,000 clones listed, about 90% were seen once; the top ten hold 2% to 2.5%. From germline, CDR1 is MNHEY and CDR2 SVGEGT. V was cut by 2 bases and J by 6 bases, with 8 bases left in between. The length of the CDR3 is 14 residues. The TCR comes from a woman between 50 and 59 years old with head and neck cancer. The rearrangement links TRBV6-2 or TRBV6-3 to TRBJ1-6, with D hard to call. Sequencing was performed on PBMCs. CDR3 in amino acids: CASSYRRFNSPLHF. The CDR3 nucleotides are TGTGCCAGCAGTTACCGACGCTTTAATTCACCCCTCCACTTT.